Shown below are 10 T cell receptor beta chains from a single sample sequenced in a study of CDR3 diversity in severe acne. TCRdb ran MiXCR on the PCR reads and lists one entry per CDR3 protein. This repertoire shows about 98,000 distinct CDR3 sequences, roughly half found once; its top ten account for over 10%. Sequenced input: blood. The origin of the receptors is a male donor with acne.

The J gene is TRBJ1-1, the V gene TRBV11-1; weak D call: TRBD1 (5 bases). CDR1 SGHAT and CDR2 FQDESV come from the germline V gene (reference sequence). The germline V and J ends were trimmed by 5 bases and 5 bases, with 12 bases remaining between them. CDR3 size: 13 residues. The CDR3 region is CASSVLEGTEAFF. The CDR3 DNA reads as TGTGCCAGCAGCGTATTAGAGGGGACTGAAGCTTTCTTT.

The chain combines TRBV25-1 with TRBJ1-1, with D unresolved. Trimming pared 3 bases from V and 0 bases from J, leaving 8 bases between. The CDR3 is 14 residues long. Germline V gene lookup returns CDR1 MGHDK and CDR2 SYGVNS. The CDR3 loop is CASSDYTMNTEAFF. DNA for the CDR3: TGTGCCAGCAGTGACTACACCATGAACACTGAAGCTTTCTTT.

A remark on this clonotype: A much larger clone is a single base away; this may be a read error. This chain joins TRBV24-1 and TRBJ1-1; D not resolved. The CDR3 has 12 residues. The germline V and J ends were trimmed by 9 bases and 3 bases, with 10 bases remaining between them. CDR1 KGHDR and CDR2 SFDVKD come from the germline V gene. The CDR3 nucleotides are TGTGCCACCCCCCTTGGGGACACTGAAGCTTTCTTT. Translating gives CATPLGDTEAFF.

A word on this clonotype: Without the conserved terminal phenylalanine or tryptophan, this CDR3 likely stems from a read error. No DNA is shown, since the ends of the CDR3 on it are uncertain; the CDR3 is the one TCRdb lists. The chain carries TRBV20-1 and TRBJ2-7; the table calls TRBD1, which could not be checked here. The CDR3 is 13 residues long, counting both termini. CDR1 and CDR2 from the germline V gene are DFQATT and SNEGSKA (reference sequence). The CDR3 is CSARKGETYEQHA.

This clonotype was counted a single time. The chain joins TRBV25-1 to TRBJ2-2, with 7 bases that match TRBD2. The trim removed 5 bases at V and 1 base at J, leaving 4 bases unmatched. CDR3 size: 15 residues. CDR1 and CDR2 (germline): MGHDK, SYGVNS. The CDR3 sequence is CASSRPSGNTGELFF. For the CDR3, the DNA is TGTGCCAGCAGTCGGCCTAGCGGGAACACCGGGGAGCTGTTTTTT. Complete variable domain (other parts from reference TRBV25-1 and TRBJ2-2): EADIYQTPRYLVIGTGKKITLECSQTMGHDKMYWYQQDPGMELHLIHYSYGVNSTEKGDLSSESTVSRIRTEHFPLTLESARPSHTSQYLCASSRPSGNTGELFFGEGSRLTVL.

The J gene is TRBJ2-5, the V gene TRBV29-1; D may be TRBD1 or TRBD2 (6 bases each). Germline-derived CDR1 and CDR2 are SQVTM and ANQGSEA. V lost 6 bases, J lost 5 bases, and 22 bases lay in between. The CDR3 covers 15 residues. DNA of the CDR3: TGCAGCGTGGTCCCTAACGGGGGCGCGTGGGAGACCCAGTACTTC. The encoded protein is CSVVPNGGAWETQYF.

The CDR3 DNA sequence: TGCAGCGTTGAAACCCAGGGGAAATGGGACACCATATATTTT. Translating gives CSVETQGKWDTIYF. The chain has TRBV29-1 and TRBJ1-3, with D perhaps TRBD1 (6 bases). Germline-derived CDR1 and CDR2 are SQVTM and ANQGSEA. The CDR3 spans 14 residues. Trimming shortened V by 2 bases and J by 8 bases, and 16 bases separated the two germline ends.

The rearrangement uses TRBV10-2 and TRBJ2-5; no clear D gene. CDR3 length: 15 amino acids. V dropped 2 bases and J dropped 8 bases, with 18 bases sitting between them. Germline loops: CDR1 WSHSY, CDR2 SAAADI. The CDR3 sequence: CASSELPSPYATQYF. DNA of the CDR3: TGCGCCAGCAGTGAGCTCCCGAGCCCCTATGCAACCCAGTACTTC.

This clonotype has just one count. Relative to the germline gene, one junction end is altered; a read error may explain this. V usage is TRBV19 and J usage is TRBJ2-5; 8 bases match TRBD2. The CDR3 totals 13 residues. The germline V gene has CDR1 LNHDA and CDR2 SQIVND (reference sequence). The CDR3 loop is CASTHLGLAGFRF. The DNA of the CDR3 is TGTGCCAGTACTCACTTGGGCCTAGCGGGCTTTCGGTTC.

This clonotype came up a few times. The chain links TRBV19 to TRBJ1-2, with D uncertain. CDR3 length: 13 residues. Germline V gene sequence: CDR1 LNHDA, CDR2 SQIVND (reference sequence). The V end was cut by 5 bases, the J end by 6 bases, with 13 bases between. DNA of the CDR3: TGTGCCAGTAGTCCAACCCAGAACCATGGCTACACCTTC. Encoded protein: CASSPTQNHGYTF.